This T cell receptor (beta chain) emerged from a study of blood T cells in healthy people across ages. Note on this clonotype: No antigen is known for it.

Each individual donor underwent a draw of about 9.1 milliliters of peripheral blood. General study points: Unsorted PBMC material precluded a definitive naive versus antigen-experienced comparison.

A second PCR, run for about 6 to 11 cycles, used a sample-barcoded 5' primer plus a J-beta primer mix. TCRdb reprocessed the 5' RACE reads via MiXCR and lists one record per CDR3 protein. The sample records 600,000 to 1,000,000 distinct CDR3 sequences, 55% to 75% being singletons. The CDR3 consists of 16 residues. J gave up 5 bases and V 0 bases, and 7 bases lay outside the gene matches. CDR1 is MNHEY and CDR2 is SVGAGI in the germline V gene. The rearrangement joins TRBV6-5 to TRBJ2-7; TRBD1 aligns across 10 bases. The sequenced material came from blood. The clonotype originates from a man aged 30 to 45 in good health. In nucleotides, the CDR3 is TGTGCCAGCAGTTACTCCACCGGGACAGGGGAAGACGAGCAGTACTTC. Translating gives CASSYSTGTGEDEQYF.